The 30 T cell receptor beta chains in this list originate from one sample, sequenced in a study of T cells after yellow fever vaccination. TCRdb reanalysed the 5' RACE reads using MiXCR and keeps one entry per CDR3 protein. The sample consists of a few hundred thousand distinct CDR3 sequences, roughly a fifth of them appearing once. Sequencing used PBMCs, obtained 15 days after the yellow fever booster vaccination. The receptors shown here come from a young man who received the YFV17D yellow fever vaccine.

Worth noting for this clonotype: Sequence at one end of the junction differs from germline and may be a read error. V and J are TRBV12-3 or TRBV12-4 and TRBJ1-5; weak D call: TRBD1 (5 bases). The CDR3 is made up of 15 amino acids. The CDR3 spells CASSLRAGLGQPQHF. CDR3 coding DNA: TGTGCTAGCAGTTTAAGGGCAGGGTTAGGTCAGCCCCAGCATTTT.

Worth noting for this clonotype: Relative to the germline gene, one junction end is altered; a read error may explain this. This chain connects TRBV6-2 or TRBV6-3 to TRBJ2-1; D is possibly TRBD2 (5 bases). This CDR3 has 11 amino acids. Germline CDR1 and CDR2: MNHEY and SVGEGT. The CDR3 nucleotides read TGTGCCAGAAGTTCATTAGCGTCTGCAATCTTC. Translating gives CARSSLASAIF.

This clonotype turned up a few times. CDR3 sequence: CASSTIAGVQTQYF. The CDR3 region has the DNA TGTGCCAGCAGCACTATAGCGGGAGTTCAGACCCAGTACTTC. V and J are TRBV5-4 and TRBJ2-5; 9 positions agree with TRBD2. Per the germline V gene, CDR1 is SGHNT and CDR2 is YYREEE (reference sequence). J was trimmed by 6 bases and V by 4 bases; bases with no gene match: 7. The CDR3 length is 14 residues.

The rearrangement links TRBV15 to TRBJ1-1, with 7 bases aligning to TRBD1. The junction had 5 bases not matched to a gene; V was cut back by 8 bases and J by 2 bases. The V gene's germline CDR1 is LNHNV and CDR2 YYDKDF (reference sequence). The CDR3 covers 13 residues. Here the CDR3 reads CATEQGVNTEAFF. The DNA of the CDR3 is TGTGCCACCGAGCAGGGGGTCAACACTGAAGCTTTCTTT.

This chain connects TRBV10-3 to TRBJ2-7; TRBD2 aligns across 9 bases. The CDR3 is 18 amino acids. The junction had 11 bases not matched to a gene; V was cut back by 2 bases and J by 0 bases. Germline V gene lookup returns CDR1 ENHRY and CDR2 SYGVKD. The CDR3 DNA follows: TGTGCCATCAGTGAGGGGGGACTAGCTCCCTCCAGCTCCTACGAGCAGTACTTC. Translated, it gives CAISEGGLAPSSSYEQYF.

This clonotype was observed a handful of times. The chain combines TRBV4-3 with TRBJ2-3; possible D gene TRBD2, 6 bases. This CDR3 region has 14 residues. Germline CDR1 reads LGHNA; CDR2 reads YSLEER. Trimming removed 3 bases at V and 4 bases at J, with 11 bases between. For the CDR3, the DNA is TGCGCCAGCAGCCACCAGCGGGTATCAGATACGCAGTATTTT. This gives the protein CASSHQRVSDTQYF.

There are a few counts of this clonotype. The gene calls are TRBV29-1 and TRBJ2-4; D is ambiguous. CDR3 length: 14 amino acids. Germline V lookup: CDR1 SQVTM, CDR2 ANQGSEA. V was shortened by 3 bases and J by 6 bases, with 15 bases between the two germline ends. This CDR3 is CSVDPAGNGNIQYF. The CDR3 coding sequence is TGCAGCGTTGATCCGGCAGGCAATGGAAACATTCAGTACTTC.

The chain employs TRBV20-1 and TRBJ1-1; D possibly corresponds to TRBD1 (6 bases). This CDR3 has 9 residues. Germline CDR1 is DFQATT and CDR2 is SNEGSKA (reference sequence). Between the trimmed V and J ends, which lost 7 bases and 9 bases, there was a span of 9 bases. CDR3 sequence (DNA): TGCAGTGGGGGGGGGCAAGCTTTCTTT. Protein: CSGGGQAFF.

This clonotype was counted a few times. V and J are TRBV6-5 and TRBJ2-3, with D possibly being TRBD2 (7 bases). In germline, CDR1 is MNHEY, CDR2 SVGAGI. V lost 0 bases, J lost 4 bases, and 17 bases lay in between. There are 17 residues in the CDR3. CDR3 region: CASSYSGGASSSDTQYF. DNA of the CDR3: TGTGCCAGCAGTTACTCGGGGGGGGCTAGCTCATCAGATACGCAGTATTTT.

The chain links TRBV15 to TRBJ1-2, with a possible D match to TRBD1 (5 bases). The germline gives CDR1 LNHNV, CDR2 YYDKDF (reference sequence). The V end was cut by 0 bases, the J end by 0 bases, with 14 bases between. The CDR3 spans 17 residues. This CDR3 reads CATSRESGTQANYGYTF. Here the CDR3 DNA reads TGTGCCACCAGCAGAGAGTCCGGGACCCAAGCTAACTATGGCTACACCTTC.

There are a few counts of this clonotype. The chain couples TRBV25-1 to TRBJ2-7; TRBD2 might be the D (6 bases). With 4 bases removed from V and 6 bases from J, the gap between germline ends came to 13 bases. The CDR3 spans 13 residues. Per germline, CDR1 MGHDK and CDR2 SYGVNS. DNA for the CDR3: TGTGCCAGCAGTGCTCTAGCGTTGGGCGAGCAGTACTTC. Translating gives CASSALALGEQYF.

The chain couples TRBV11-2 to TRBJ2-5; weak D call: TRBD2 (6 bases). Trimming removed 2 bases at V and 5 bases at J, with 24 bases between. Looked up from germline, CDR1 is SGHAT and CDR2 is FQNNGV. This CDR3 is built from 18 residues. The CDR3 is CASSLSTWGVDLTETQYF. Written as DNA, the CDR3 is TGTGCCAGCAGCTTAAGTACGTGGGGGGTGGACCTCACTGAGACCCAGTACTTC.

In its sample, this clonotype was seen once. The CDR3 here is CASSLWESVYGYTF. The CDR3 nucleotides read TGTGCCAGCAGCTTATGGGAATCCGTCTATGGCTACACCTTC. V usage is TRBV7-2 and J usage is TRBJ1-2; D remains ambiguous. Germline V gives CDR1 SGHTA, CDR2 FQGNSA. V was pared by 2 bases and J by 4 bases, with 11 bases between. This CDR3 comprises 14 residues.

This clonotype was seen repeatedly, ten times or more. This chain links TRBV10-2 with TRBJ2-7; D is undetermined. The CDR3 is made up of 11 amino acids. The V and J ends lost 0 bases and 6 bases respectively, with 3 bases between them. In germline, CDR1 is WSHSY, CDR2 SAAADI. The CDR3 protein is CASSESGEQYF. CDR3 DNA sequence: TGCGCCAGCAGTGAGTCGGGCGAGCAGTACTTC.

This clonotype has just a few counts. This chain joins TRBV7-2 and TRBJ2-1, with TRBD2 identical over 8 bases. The CDR3 spans 14 residues. The ends lost 5 bases at V and 9 bases at J; junction bases unmatched: 9. Germline V gene lookup returns CDR1 SGHTA and CDR2 FQGNSA. CDR3 sequence (DNA): TGTGCCAGCAGCCTGGGGAGGCTAGCGGGTGAGCAGTTCTTC. Translating it yields CASSLGRLAGEQFF.

This clonotype was observed a handful of times. The gene calls are TRBV20-1 and TRBJ2-7, with TRBD1 matching over 8 bases. V lost 5 bases, J lost 3 bases, and 6 bases stayed unmatched. The CDR3 is 13 residues long. The germline gives CDR1 DFQATT, CDR2 SNEGSKA (reference sequence). The CDR3 region is CSAGTDRGYEQYF. In DNA, the CDR3 is TGCAGTGCTGGAACTGACAGGGGCTACGAGCAGTACTTC.

This clonotype was seen at least ten times. The chain has TRBV5-1 and TRBJ2-3; D is unclear. Germline V gene sequence: CDR1 SGHRS, CDR2 YFSETQ. The CDR3 loop spans 14 amino acids. Trimming pared 0 bases from V and 0 bases from J, leaving 5 bases between. The CDR3 nucleotides are TGCGCCAGCAGCTTGGCAGAGAGCACAGATACGCAGTATTTT. It yields the protein CASSLAESTDTQYF.

The V gene is TRBV5-1, the J gene TRBJ2-3; no reliable D call. Germline values: CDR1 SGHRS, CDR2 YFSETQ. V lost 2 bases and J lost 2, with 12 bases in between. This CDR3 spans 15 amino acids. DNA for the CDR3: TGCGCCAGCAGCTTAGGCGGCGATCTCACAGATACGCAGTATTTT. It codes for CASSLGGDLTDTQYF.

This clonotype came up a few times. The CDR3 protein is CASSLFSGKVTQYF. The CDR3 DNA follows: TGTGCCAGCAGCTTGTTTAGCGGGAAGGTTACGCAGTATTTT. The rearrangement links TRBV7-2 to TRBJ2-3; 8 nucleotides align to TRBD2. Germline V gives CDR1 SGHTA, CDR2 FQGNSA. V was pared by 3 bases and J by 8 bases, with 7 bases of the junction left unmatched. This CDR3 is built from 14 residues.

J is TRBJ1-1 and V is TRBV4-3, with TRBD1 identical over 8 bases. In germline, CDR1 is LGHNA, CDR2 YSLEER. This CDR3 is built from 12 residues. V lost 5 bases and J lost 10; bases outside the gene matches: 6. CDR3 loop: CASSAQTGVAFF. The DNA of the CDR3 is TGCGCCAGCAGCGCGCAGACAGGGGTAGCTTTCTTT.

This clonotype was counted between two and nine times. The chain carries TRBV24-1 and TRBJ2-2; possibly TRBD1 or TRBD2 for D (5 bases each). Trimming removed 3 bases at V and 5 bases at J, with 24 bases between. The CDR3 sequence is 19 residues long. Per germline, CDR1 KGHDR and CDR2 SFDVKD. CDR3 coding DNA: TGTGCCACCAGTGATCCACCCGGACGAGGGCATGGGGGAACCGGGGAGCTGTTTTTT. This encodes CATSDPPGRGHGGTGELFF.

The chain employs TRBV19 and TRBJ2-5, with a weak D call TRBD2 (6 bases). Germline CDR1 and CDR2: LNHDA and SQIVND (reference sequence). V was shortened by 0 bases and J by 3 bases, with 8 bases between the two germline ends. This CDR3 has 14 amino acids. Written as DNA, the CDR3 is TGTGCCAGTAGTATAGATCGGAGGGAAGAGACCCAGTACTTC. This encodes CASSIDRREETQYF. Complete variable domain (other parts from reference TRBV19 and TRBJ2-5): DGGITQSPKYLFRKEGQNVTLSCEQNLNHDAMYWYRQDPGQGLRLIYYSQIVNDFQKGDIAEGYSVSREKKESFPLTVTSAQKNPTAFYLCASSIDRREETQYFGPGTRLLVL.

The chain recombines TRBV29-1 with TRBJ2-3, with D hard to call. In germline, CDR1 is SQVTM, CDR2 ANQGSEA. The CDR3 spans 12 residues. Trimming took off 5 bases at V and 4 bases at J, with 10 bases between the two ends. The CDR3 DNA follows: TGCAGCGTTCCACCCGTCGCAGATACGCAGTATTTT. It is translated as CSVPPVADTQYF.

The chain has TRBV7-6 and TRBJ2-7, with TRBD2 matching 7 bases. There are 16 residues in the CDR3. The trim removed 1 base at V and 2 bases at J, leaving 8 bases unmatched. Germline assignment: CDR1 SGHVS and CDR2 FNYEAQ. This CDR3 reads CASSLDPSGTPYEQYF. The CDR3, as DNA: TGTGCCAGCAGCTTAGATCCCAGCGGGACCCCCTACGAGCAGTACTTC. Full variable domain (outside the CDR3, taken from reference TRBV7-6 and TRBJ2-7): GAGVSQSPRYKVTKRGQDVALRCDPISGHVSLYWYRQALGQGPEFLTYFNYEAQQDKSGLPNDRFSAERPEGSISTLTIQRTEQRDSAMYRCASSLDPSGTPYEQYFGPGTRLTVT.

This clonotype turned up a few times. The V call is TRBV12-3 or TRBV12-4, the J call TRBJ2-5, with 7 nucleotides matching TRBD1. V was pared by 0 bases and J by 2 bases, with 3 bases of the junction left unmatched. The CDR3 runs to 15 residues. As DNA, the CDR3 is TGTGCCAGCAGTTTAGCAGGGACAGCACAAGAGACCCAGTACTTC. This gives the protein CASSLAGTAQETQYF.

This clonotype was picked up a small number of times. The junction departs from germline at one end; a sequencing error may be responsible. The chain joins TRBV5-1 to TRBJ2-1, with D possibly called TRBD1 or TRBD2 (5 bases each). In germline, CDR1 is SGHRS, CDR2 YFSETQ. The CDR3 has 15 residues. As DNA, the CDR3 is TGCGCCAGCAGCTTCGGGACGGGGCTTTACAAGGAGCAGTTCTTC. It codes for CASSFGTGLYKEQFF.

This clonotype was seen only a few times. The chain carries TRBV29-1 and TRBJ2-3; D uncertain. Trimming removed 4 bases from V and 0 bases from J, with 14 bases in between. CDR1 is SQVTM and CDR2 is ANQGSEA in the germline V gene. The CDR3 spans 15 residues. The CDR3 loop reads CSVVSWQRSTDTQYF. In nucleotides, the CDR3 is TGCAGCGTTGTATCGTGGCAGAGGAGCACAGATACGCAGTATTTT.

In its sample, this clonotype was seen a few times. The genes are TRBV5-1 and TRBJ2-1; D may be TRBD2 (6 bases). The V end lost 4 bases, the J end lost 6 bases, and 17 bases lay between the germline ends. This CDR3 is built from 15 residues. In germline, CDR1 is SGHRS, CDR2 YFSETQ. CDR3 DNA: TGCGCCAGCAGCCCCCCGGGGGTAAGGGTCAATGAGCAGTTCTTC. Its protein product is CASSPPGVRVNEQFF.

The sample holds a few counts of this clonotype. The chain couples TRBV20-1 to TRBJ2-7, with D unresolved. The V and J ends lost 3 bases and 2 bases respectively, with 8 bases between them. This CDR3 has 12 residues. CDR1 DFQATT and CDR2 SNEGSKA come from the germline V gene (reference sequence). The DNA of the CDR3 is TGCAGTGCTAGTTTTGGGGCCTACGAGCAGTACTTC. Amino acid sequence: CSASFGAYEQYF.

The chain combines TRBV25-1 with TRBJ1-1; 7 bases agree with TRBD1. Germline-derived CDR1 and CDR2 are MGHDK and SYGVNS. The CDR3 contains 14 residues. V lost 6 bases, J lost 2 bases, and 6 bases stayed unmatched. Here the CDR3 DNA reads TGTGCCAGCAGGGAACAGGGGACCAACACTGAAGCTTTCTTT. Encoded protein: CASREQGTNTEAFF.